This TCR beta chain stems from a study of prognosis after radiotherapy for stage I lung cancer. Study information: Ages of the roughly 12 men and 5 or 6 women ranged about 50 to 95 years, median about 72. As radiotherapy, SBRT was administered in 3 to 5 fractions with a biologically effective dose of at least 100 Gy. The study's findings and limits: Divergent TRBV and TRBJ gene usage has reportedly been observed between patients with and without metastases.

By two-round multiplex PCR, the TCR beta CDR3 was amplified from genomic DNA. First-round PCR amplification was performed with primers specific to each TRBV and TRBJ gene. TCRdb processed the multiplex PCR reads anew with MiXCR; each CDR3 protein has one entry. The profile shows 12,000 to 15,000 distinct CDR3 sequences, 37% of them singletons. Blood was drawn (approximately 5.8 milliliters of peripheral blood) at each of two time points. Germline CDR1 MNHNS, CDR2 SASEGT. CDR3 length equals 20 residues. The V segment lost 6 bases and the J segment 1 base; nucleotides outside the gene matches: 20. The table lists this clonotype with many counts. The antigen is unknown.

V usage is TRBV6-1 and J usage is TRBJ2-3; 9 bases line up with TRBD1. Source: PBMCs, taken before or after stereotactic body radiation therapy (not recorded which). The sequence was obtained from a donor at least 50 years old with non-small cell lung cancer. The CDR3 here is CASSSWGTGRTGGGTDTQYF. CDR3 nucleotides: TGTGCCAGCAGCTCGTGGGGGACAGGGCGTACTGGCGGGGGCACAGATACGCAGTATTTT.